This paragraph reports one T cell receptor (beta chain). The antigen is unknown. The sample comes from a study of immune cell composition in non-small cell lung cancer. Study-level findings and limits: Tumour TCR-beta clonality was not significantly tied to smoking pack-years. Top 10 clone scores and clonality were higher in squamous than adenocarcinoma. Clones >0.5% enriched in tumour were rarer in adenocarcinoma (around 35%) than squamous (75%).

Genomic DNA came from frozen unsorted single-cell suspensions. The assay was immunoSEQ multiplex PCR, and TCRdb's table has in-frame clones only and misses some. The table includes about 4,800 clones, approximately 80% detected once. This clonotype was obtained from a human donor with non-small cell lung cancer. The specimen was lung tumor tissue.

In nucleotides, the CDR3 is TGTGCCAGCAGGGCCTGGGGATCCGCCGGCGGGGAGCTGTTTTTT. Its translation: CASRAWGSAGGELFF. V and J are TRBV2 and TRBJ2-2; D not certain. Germline V CDR1 and CDR2: SNHLY, FYNNEI. The CDR3 covers 15 residues. V was shortened by 6 bases and J by 7 bases, with 18 bases between the two germline ends.